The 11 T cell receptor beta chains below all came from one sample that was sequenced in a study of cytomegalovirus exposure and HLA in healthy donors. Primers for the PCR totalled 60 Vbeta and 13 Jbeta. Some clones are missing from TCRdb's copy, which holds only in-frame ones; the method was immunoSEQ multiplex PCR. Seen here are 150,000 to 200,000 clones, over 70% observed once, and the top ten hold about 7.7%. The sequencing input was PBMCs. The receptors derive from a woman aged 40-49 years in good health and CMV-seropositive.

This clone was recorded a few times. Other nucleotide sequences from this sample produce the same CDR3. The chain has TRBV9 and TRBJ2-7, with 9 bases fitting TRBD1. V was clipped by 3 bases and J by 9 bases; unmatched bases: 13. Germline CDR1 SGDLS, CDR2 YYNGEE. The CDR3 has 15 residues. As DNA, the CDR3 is TGTGCCAGCAGCGGCGGAATTGGGGACAGGGTGGTGCAGTACTTC. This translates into CASSGGIGDRVVQYF. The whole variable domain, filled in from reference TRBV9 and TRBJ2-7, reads DSGVTQTPKHLITATGQRVTLRCSPRSGDLSVYWYQQSLDQGLQFLIQYYNGEERAKGNILERFSAQQFPDLHSELNLSSLELGDSALYFCASSGGIGDRVVQYFGPGTRLTVT.

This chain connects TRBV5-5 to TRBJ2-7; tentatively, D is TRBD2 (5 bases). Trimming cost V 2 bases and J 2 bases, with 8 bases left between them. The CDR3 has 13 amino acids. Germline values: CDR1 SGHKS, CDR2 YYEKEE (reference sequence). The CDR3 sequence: CASSFGLPYEQYF. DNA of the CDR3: TGTGCCAGCAGCTTTGGACTGCCCTACGAGCAGTACTTC.

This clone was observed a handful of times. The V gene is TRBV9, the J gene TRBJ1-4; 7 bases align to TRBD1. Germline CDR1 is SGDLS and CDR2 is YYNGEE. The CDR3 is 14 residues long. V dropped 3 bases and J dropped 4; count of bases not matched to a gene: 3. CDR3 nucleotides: TGTGCCAGCAGCGCAGGGGGTTTTAATGAAAAACTGTTTTTT. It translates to CASSAGGFNEKLFF.

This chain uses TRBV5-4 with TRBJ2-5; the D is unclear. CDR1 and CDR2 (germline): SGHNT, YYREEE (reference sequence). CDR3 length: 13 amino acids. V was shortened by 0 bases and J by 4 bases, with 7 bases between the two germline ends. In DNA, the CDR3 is TGTGCCAGCAGCTTGGCCCCAGGAGAGACCCAGTACTTC. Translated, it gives CASSLAPGETQYF.

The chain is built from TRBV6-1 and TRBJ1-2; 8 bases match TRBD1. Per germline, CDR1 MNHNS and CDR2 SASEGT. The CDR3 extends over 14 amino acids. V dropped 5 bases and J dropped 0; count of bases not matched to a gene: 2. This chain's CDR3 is CASSQGAANYGYTF. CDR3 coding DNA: TGTGCCAGCAGTCAGGGGGCAGCTAACTATGGCTACACCTTC.

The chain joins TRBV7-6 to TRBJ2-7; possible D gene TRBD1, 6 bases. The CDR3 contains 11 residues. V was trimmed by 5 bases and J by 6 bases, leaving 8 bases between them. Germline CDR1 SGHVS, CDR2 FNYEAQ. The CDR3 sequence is CASSLTGEQYF. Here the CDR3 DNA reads TGTGCCAGCAGCCTGACAGGCGAGCAGTACTTC. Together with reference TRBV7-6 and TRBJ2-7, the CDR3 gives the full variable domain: GAGVSQSPRYKVTKRGQDVALRCDPISGHVSLYWYRQALGQGPEFLTYFNYEAQQDKSGLPNDRFSAERPEGSISTLTIQRTEQRDSAMYRCASSLTGEQYFGPGTRLTVT.

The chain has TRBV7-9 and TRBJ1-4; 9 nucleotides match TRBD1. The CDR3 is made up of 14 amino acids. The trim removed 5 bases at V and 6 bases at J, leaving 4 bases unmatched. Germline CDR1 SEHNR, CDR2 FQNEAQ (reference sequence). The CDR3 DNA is TGTGCCAGCAGCGCCGACAGGGGGGATGAAAAACTGTTTTTT. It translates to CASSADRGDEKLFF. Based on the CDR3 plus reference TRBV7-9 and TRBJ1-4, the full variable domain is DTGVSQNPRHKITKRGQNVTFRCDPISEHNRLYWYRQTLGQGPEFLTYFQNEAQLEKSRLLSDRFSAERPKGSFSTLEIQRTEQGDSAMYLCASSADRGDEKLFFGSGTQLSVL.

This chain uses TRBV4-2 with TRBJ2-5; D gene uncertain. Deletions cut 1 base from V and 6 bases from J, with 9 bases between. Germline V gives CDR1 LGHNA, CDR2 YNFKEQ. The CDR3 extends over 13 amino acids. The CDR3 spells CASSQARLQTQYF. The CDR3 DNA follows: TGTGCCAGCAGCCAAGCTCGACTCCAGACCCAGTACTTC.

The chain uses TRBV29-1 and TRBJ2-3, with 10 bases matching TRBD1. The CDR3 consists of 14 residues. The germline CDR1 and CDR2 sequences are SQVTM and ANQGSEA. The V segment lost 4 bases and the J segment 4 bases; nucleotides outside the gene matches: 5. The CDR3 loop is CSVGDRGLPDTQYF. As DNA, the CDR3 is TGCAGCGTTGGCGACAGGGGGCTTCCAGATACGCAGTATTTT.

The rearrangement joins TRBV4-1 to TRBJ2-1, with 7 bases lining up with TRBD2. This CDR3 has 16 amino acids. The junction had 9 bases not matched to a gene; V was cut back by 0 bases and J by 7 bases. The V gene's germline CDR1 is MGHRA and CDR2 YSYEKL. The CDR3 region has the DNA TGCGCCAGCAGCCAAGATTGGGCTAGCGGAGCAAATGAGCAGTTCTTC. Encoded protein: CASSQDWASGANEQFF.

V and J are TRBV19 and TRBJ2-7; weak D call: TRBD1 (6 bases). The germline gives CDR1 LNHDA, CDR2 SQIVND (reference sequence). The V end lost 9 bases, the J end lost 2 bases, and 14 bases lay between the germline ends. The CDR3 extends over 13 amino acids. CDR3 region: CASSGQLTYEQYF. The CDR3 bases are TGTGCCAGCTCAGGACAGCTTACCTACGAGCAGTACTTC.